The 6 T cell receptor beta chains reported below all come from one sample, sequenced in a study of blood T cell repertoires in COVID-19. The data were produced by immunoSEQ multiplex PCR, yet TCRdb's version contains in-frame clones alone and is incomplete. The repertoire holds about 66,000 clones, with about nine tenths as singletons. Input material: peripheral blood. The source is a human donor in a cohort sampled during active COVID-19.

The CDR3 coding sequence is TGTGCCAGTAGTATAGGGCGCCAGGGGACTGAAGCTTTCTTT. Its translation: CASSIGRQGTEAFF. The chain employs TRBV19 and TRBJ1-1; tentatively, D is TRBD1 (6 bases). V dropped 1 base and J dropped 5 bases, with 11 bases sitting between them. This CDR3 spans 14 amino acids. The germline CDR1 and CDR2 sequences are LNHDA and SQIVND (reference sequence).

This clone qualifies as medium-sized (0.01 to 0.1%). The chain recombines TRBV2 with TRBJ1-2; unclear D gene. The length of the CDR3 is 16 residues. Germline CDR1 SNHLY, CDR2 FYNNEI. V lost 3 bases and J lost 5, with 19 bases in between. The CDR3 bases are TGTGCCAGCAGTGATGCCCCTGCTGGGCCCCGTTATGGCTACACCTTC. The encoded protein is CASSDAPAGPRYGYTF.

The chain uses TRBV6-5 and TRBJ1-1; D is undetermined. V lost 7 bases and J 7 bases, leaving 19 bases between the germline ends. This CDR3 comprises 14 residues. Germline V lookup: CDR1 MNHEY, CDR2 SVGAGI. CDR3 amino acids: CASKTDRGGVEAFF. The CDR3 nucleotides read TGTGCCAGCAAAACCGACCGGGGTGGGGTTGAAGCTTTCTTT.

This chain uses TRBV11-1 with TRBJ2-3, with D unclear. The germline V gene encodes CDR1 SGHAT and CDR2 FQDESV (reference sequence). The CDR3 is 11 amino acids. Trimming shortened V by 8 bases and J by 9 bases, and 12 bases separated the two germline ends. CDR3 loop: CASGDRRTQYF. Here the CDR3 DNA reads TGTGCCAGCGGTGATAGGCGGACGCAGTATTTT.

In this sample, this clone turned up once. The chain is built from TRBV5-4 and TRBJ2-1; TRBD2 aligns across 7 bases. V was pared by 3 bases and J by 4 bases, with 7 bases of the junction left unmatched. CDR1 is SGHNT, CDR2 YYREEE, per germline (reference sequence). The CDR3 has 15 amino acids. CDR3 in DNA: TGTGCCAGCAGCTCTGGCGGGAGAGGGTACAATGAGCAGTTCTTC. As protein: CASSSGGRGYNEQFF.

The sample holds one count of this clone. The chain uses TRBV18 and TRBJ2-1; a possible D gene is TRBD1 (6 bases). Germline CDR1 KGHSH, CDR2 LQKENI. The CDR3 runs 19 residues. Between the trimmed V and J ends, which lost 6 bases and 5 bases, there was a span of 29 bases. The CDR3 DNA reads as TGTGCCAGCTCTCCAAGGGGGACGACAGGCACCTCCAAGGACAATGAGCAGTTCTTC. This translates into CASSPRGTTGTSKDNEQFF.